This T cell receptor (beta chain) is drawn from a study of CD8 T cells in Susac syndrome (dated by TCRdb to between 2019 and 2020). About the full investigation: Repertoire sequencing was used to test whether CD8+ T cell activation and differentiation in Susac syndrome was antigen driven. Clonality of the CD8+ T cell repertoire was compared between roughly twelve healthy donors, approximately 14 Susac syndrome patients and some 15 multiple sclerosis patients. Study-wide conclusions, independent of this receptor: The number of individuals in the TCR sequencing and HLA analysis was acknowledged as relatively small.

RNA was extracted using the RNeasy kit, and about 0.45 to 1 ug of the RNA was reverse transcribed with random hexamers. The immunoSEQ multiplex PCR assay, which covers 54 Vbeta and 13 Jbeta segments, was used to amplify TCR beta CDR3 regions. PCR amplification bias was corrected by using a synthetic template baseline for primer optimization and computational correction. Turning to the authors' computational methods: Reads were annotated to V, D and J genes according to IMGT and were analyzed with immunoSEQ Analyzer, with only productive sequences retained. To calculate clonality, Shannon entropy was normalized by log2 of the number of productive unique sequences and then subtracted from one. For each patient and control, public and private clones were evaluated among the 100 most prevalent clones. A clone was defined as Susac-specific if it was absent from the healthy and MS cohorts, from over 1,000 published viral clones and from other ImmuneACCESS disease sequences. In TCRdb, the public reads were trimmed at Q25 with fastp and aligned with MiXCR, with productive beta chains retained. Rows merge per CDR3 protein into single entries with the most common DNA and genes. These V and J calls derive from TCRdb rather than the authors' analysis. The sample includes 250,000 to 300,000 distinct CDR3 sequences, with about 91% observed a single time. The ten most abundant clones make up about 0.17% of the sample.

From the cysteine up to the phenylalanine, the CDR3 has a length of 11 residues. The read is trimmed to its CDR3 DNA, 33 bases read in frame from base 1. V sheds 9 bases and J sheds 6 bases, leaving 8 bases between their ends. According to the germline V gene, CDR1 reads ENHRY and CDR2 reads SYGVKD. A note on this clonotype: Its antigen target is currently unknown. No base-level quality is on record; no much larger clone is a single base apart.

High-throughput TCR beta sequencing profiled peripheral blood CD8+ and CD4+ T cells from healthy donors, Susac syndrome patients and multiple sclerosis patients. The multiple sclerosis controls were treatment-naive patients who had stable or active relapsing-remitting disease and met the revised McDonald criteria. Bulk CD8+ and CD4+ T cells were purified by magnetic negative isolation, while CD8+ TEMRA cells were enriched using FACS. Blood was collected in EDTA tubes and processed within 24 hours, with PBMCs isolated through density gradient centrifugation. PBMCs intended for TCR sequencing were cryopreserved in liquid nitrogen and were subsequently thawed in a 37 degrees C water bath. The sorted or isolated CD4+, CD8+ and CD8+ TEMRA cells had a purity of 90% or higher.

The rearrangement combines TRBV10-3 with TRBJ2-2; the D gene cannot be resolved reliably. The sequenced material came from CD8+ T cells from PBMCs. The sequence was collected from a human donor with multiple sclerosis. The CDR3 protein: CAITASGELFF. The bases are TGTGCCATAACCGCATCCGGGGAGCTGTTTTTT.